A single sample is the source of the 3 T cell receptor beta chains below, sequenced in a study of patients and donors after allogeneic stem cell transplantation. TCRdb reprocessed the RT-PCR reads with MiXCR, giving one entry per CDR3 protein. The sample has 400,000 to 450,000 distinct CDR3 sequences; 15% to 20% are singletons. Sequencing input: blood, either unsorted or a sorted T cell fraction (not recorded which). The receptors derive from a human donor who was either an allogeneic HSCT recipient or a stem cell or donor lymphocyte infusion donor (not recorded which). It is not recorded whose cells these are; they may come from a transplant donor.

This chain joins TRBV2 and TRBJ1-5; tentatively, D is TRBD1 (5 bases). CDR1 and CDR2 (germline): SNHLY, FYNNEI. The ends were cut back, 7 bases at V and 0 bases at J, with 13 bases in the middle. The length of the CDR3 is 15 residues. The CDR3 DNA reads TGTGCCAGCAATAGGGGCTTTTATAGCAATCAGCCCCAGCATTTT. It translates to CASNRGFYSNQPQHF.

A few counts support this clonotype. V is TRBV2 and J is TRBJ2-1, with D hard to call. This CDR3 contains 14 residues. The germline V gene encodes CDR1 SNHLY and CDR2 FYNNEI. Trimming took 2 bases from V and 2 from J, leaving 7 bases between them. In DNA form, the CDR3 reads TGTGCCAGCAGTGAACTAGGAACCTACAATGAGCAGTTCTTC. Its protein product is CASSELGTYNEQFF.

The CDR3 region is CASSSGQISEQFF. CDR3 sequence (DNA): TGTGCCAGCAGCTCGGGACAGATAAGTGAGCAGTTCTTC. J is TRBJ2-1 and V is TRBV5-4, with TRBD1 matching 7 bases. Germline CDR1 reads SGHNT; CDR2 reads YYREEE (reference sequence). V shed 3 bases and J 9 bases; nucleotides not matched to a gene: 6. The CDR3 runs to 13 residues.